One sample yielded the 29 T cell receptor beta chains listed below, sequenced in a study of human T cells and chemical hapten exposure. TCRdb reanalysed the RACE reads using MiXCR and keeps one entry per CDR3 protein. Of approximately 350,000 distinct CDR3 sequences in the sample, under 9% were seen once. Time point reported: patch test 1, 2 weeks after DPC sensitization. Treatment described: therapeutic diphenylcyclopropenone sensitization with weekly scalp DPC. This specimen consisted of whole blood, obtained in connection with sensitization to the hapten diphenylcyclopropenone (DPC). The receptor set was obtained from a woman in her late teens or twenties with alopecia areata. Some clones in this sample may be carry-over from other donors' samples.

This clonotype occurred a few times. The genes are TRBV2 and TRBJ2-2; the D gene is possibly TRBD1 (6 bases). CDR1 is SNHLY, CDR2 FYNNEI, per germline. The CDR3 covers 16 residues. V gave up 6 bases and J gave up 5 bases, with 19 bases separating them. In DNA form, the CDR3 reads TGTGCCAGCAGCCACGGACAGAAGGGGACGACCGGGGAGCTGTTTTTT. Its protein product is CASSHGQKGTTGELFF.

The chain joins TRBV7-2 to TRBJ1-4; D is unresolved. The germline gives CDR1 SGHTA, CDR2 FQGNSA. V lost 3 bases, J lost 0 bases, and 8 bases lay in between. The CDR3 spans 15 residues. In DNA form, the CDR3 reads TGTGCCAGCAGCTTCGCCGGCACAACTAATGAAAAACTGTTTTTT. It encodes CASSFAGTTNEKLFF.

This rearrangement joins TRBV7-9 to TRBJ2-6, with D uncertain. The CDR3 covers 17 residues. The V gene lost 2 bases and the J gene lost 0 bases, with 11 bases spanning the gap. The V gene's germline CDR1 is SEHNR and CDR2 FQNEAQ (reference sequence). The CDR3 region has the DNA TGTGCCAGCAGCTTAACAGAACCCTACTCTGGGGCCAACGTCCTGACTTTC. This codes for CASSLTEPYSGANVLTF.

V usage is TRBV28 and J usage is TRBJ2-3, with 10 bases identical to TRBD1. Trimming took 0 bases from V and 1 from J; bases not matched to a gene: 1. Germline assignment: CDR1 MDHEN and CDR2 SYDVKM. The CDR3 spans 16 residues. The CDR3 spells CASSLWGTGGTDTQYF. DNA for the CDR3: TGTGCCAGCAGTTTATGGGGGACAGGGGGCACAGATACGCAGTATTTT.

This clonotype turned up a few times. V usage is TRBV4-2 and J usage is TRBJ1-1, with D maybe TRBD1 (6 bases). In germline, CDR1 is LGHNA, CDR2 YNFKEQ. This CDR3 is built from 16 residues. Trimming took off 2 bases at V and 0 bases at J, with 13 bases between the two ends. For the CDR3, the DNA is TGTGCCAGCAGCCAACCACAGGGTTCGTTGAACACTGAAGCTTTCTTT. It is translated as CASSQPQGSLNTEAFF.

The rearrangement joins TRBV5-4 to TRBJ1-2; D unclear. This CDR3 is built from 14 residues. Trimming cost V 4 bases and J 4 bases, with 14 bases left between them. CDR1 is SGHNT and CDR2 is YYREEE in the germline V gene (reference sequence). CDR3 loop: CASSPAGRAYGYTF. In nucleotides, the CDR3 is TGTGCCAGCAGCCCTGCAGGACGAGCCTATGGCTACACCTTC.

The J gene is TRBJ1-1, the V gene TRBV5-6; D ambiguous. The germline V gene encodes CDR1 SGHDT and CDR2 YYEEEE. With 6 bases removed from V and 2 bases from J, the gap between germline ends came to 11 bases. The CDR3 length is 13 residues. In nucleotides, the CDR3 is TGTGCCAGCACCCGTGGCCCTAACACTGAAGCTTTCTTT. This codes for CASTRGPNTEAFF.

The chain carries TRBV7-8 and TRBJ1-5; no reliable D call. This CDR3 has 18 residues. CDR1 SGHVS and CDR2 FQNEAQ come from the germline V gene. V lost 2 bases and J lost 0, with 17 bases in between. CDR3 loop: CASSLIYAGRNSNQPQHF. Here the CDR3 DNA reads TGTGCCAGCAGCTTAATTTACGCGGGCAGAAATAGCAATCAGCCCCAGCATTTT.

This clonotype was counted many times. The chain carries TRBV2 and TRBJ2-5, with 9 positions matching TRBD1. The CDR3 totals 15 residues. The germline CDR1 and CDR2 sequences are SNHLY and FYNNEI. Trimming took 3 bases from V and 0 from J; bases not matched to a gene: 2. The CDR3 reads CASSDGTGYQETQYF. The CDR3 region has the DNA TGTGCCAGCAGTGACGGGACAGGGTACCAAGAGACCCAGTACTTC. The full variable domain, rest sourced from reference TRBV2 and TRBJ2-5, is EPEVTQTPSHQVTQMGQEVILRCVPISNHLYFYWYRQILGQKVEFLVSFYNNEISEKSEIFDDQFSVERPDGSNFTLKIRSTKLEDSAMYFCASSDGTGYQETQYFGPGTRLLVL.

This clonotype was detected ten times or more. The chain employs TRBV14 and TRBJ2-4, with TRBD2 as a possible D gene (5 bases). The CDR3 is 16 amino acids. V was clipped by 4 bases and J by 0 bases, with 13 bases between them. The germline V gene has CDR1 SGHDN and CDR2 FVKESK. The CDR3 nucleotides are TGTGCCAGCAGCCCCGGACTCCTTATAGCCAAAAACATTCAGTACTTC. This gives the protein CASSPGLLIAKNIQYF.

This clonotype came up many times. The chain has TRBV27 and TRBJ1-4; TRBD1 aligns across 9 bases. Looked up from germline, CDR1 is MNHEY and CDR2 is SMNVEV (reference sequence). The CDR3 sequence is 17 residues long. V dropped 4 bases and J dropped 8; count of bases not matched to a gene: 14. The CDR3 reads CASSSTTQQGAREKLFF. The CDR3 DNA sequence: TGTGCCAGCAGTTCGACTACCCAACAGGGGGCAAGGGAAAAACTGTTTTTT.

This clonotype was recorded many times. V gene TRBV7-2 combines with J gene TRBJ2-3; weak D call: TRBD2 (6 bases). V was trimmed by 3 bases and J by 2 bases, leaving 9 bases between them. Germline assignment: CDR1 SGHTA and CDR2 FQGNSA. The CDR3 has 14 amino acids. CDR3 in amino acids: CASSLGLYTDTQYF. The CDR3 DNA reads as TGTGCCAGCAGCTTGGGACTGTACACAGATACGCAGTATTTT.

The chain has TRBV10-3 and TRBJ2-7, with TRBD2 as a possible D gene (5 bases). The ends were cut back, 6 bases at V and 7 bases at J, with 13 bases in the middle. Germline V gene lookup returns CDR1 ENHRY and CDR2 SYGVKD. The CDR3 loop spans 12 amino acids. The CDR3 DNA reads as TGTGCCATCAGCCCAGAATCGGGAGAGCAGTACTTC. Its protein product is CAISPESGEQYF.

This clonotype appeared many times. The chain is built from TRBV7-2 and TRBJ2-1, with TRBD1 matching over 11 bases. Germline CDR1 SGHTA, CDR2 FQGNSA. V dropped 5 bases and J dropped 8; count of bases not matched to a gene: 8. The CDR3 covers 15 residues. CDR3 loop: CASSPWTGGRDEQFF. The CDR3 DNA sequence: TGTGCCAGCAGCCCATGGACAGGGGGCAGGGATGAGCAGTTCTTC.

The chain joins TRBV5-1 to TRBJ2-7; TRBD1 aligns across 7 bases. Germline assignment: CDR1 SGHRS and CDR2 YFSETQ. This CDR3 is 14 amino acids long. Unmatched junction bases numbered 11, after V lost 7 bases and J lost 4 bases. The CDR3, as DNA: TGCGCCAGCCGAAGGAACAGGGGACCTTACGAGCAGTACTTC. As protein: CASRRNRGPYEQYF.

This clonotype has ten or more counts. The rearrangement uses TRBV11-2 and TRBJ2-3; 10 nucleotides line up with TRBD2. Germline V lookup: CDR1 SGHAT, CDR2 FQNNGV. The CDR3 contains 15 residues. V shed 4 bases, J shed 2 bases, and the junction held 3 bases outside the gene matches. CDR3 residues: CASSSTSGLTDTQYF. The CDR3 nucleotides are TGTGCCAGCAGCTCGACTAGCGGGCTCACAGATACGCAGTATTTT.

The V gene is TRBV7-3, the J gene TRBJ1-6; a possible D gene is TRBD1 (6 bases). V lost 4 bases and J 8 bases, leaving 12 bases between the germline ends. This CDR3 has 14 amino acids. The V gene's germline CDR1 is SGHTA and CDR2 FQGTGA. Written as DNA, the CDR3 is TGTGCCAGCAGCTCACAGGGATCTGATTCACCCCTCCACTTT. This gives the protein CASSSQGSDSPLHF. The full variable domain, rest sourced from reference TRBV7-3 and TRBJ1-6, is GAGVSQTPSNKVTEKGKYVELRCDPISGHTALYWYRQSLGQGPEFLIYFQGTGAADDSGLPNDRFFAVRPEGSVSTLKIQRTERGDSAVYLCASSSQGSDSPLHFGNGTRLTVT.

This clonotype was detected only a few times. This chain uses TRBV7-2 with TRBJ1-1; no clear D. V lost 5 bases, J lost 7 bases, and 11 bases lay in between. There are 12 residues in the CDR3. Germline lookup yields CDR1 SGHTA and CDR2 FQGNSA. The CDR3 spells CASSPAGREAFF. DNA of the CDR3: TGTGCCAGCAGCCCCGCCGGTCGTGAAGCTTTCTTT.

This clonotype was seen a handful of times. CDR3 residues: CASSVGQGGQPQHF. CDR3 bases: TGTGCCAGCAGCGTAGGACAGGGTGGTCAGCCCCAGCATTTT. V gene TRBV9 combines with J gene TRBJ1-5; 7 bases map to TRBD1. The CDR3 spans 14 residues. V shed 0 bases, J shed 6 bases, and the junction held 3 bases outside the gene matches. Germline V gives CDR1 SGDLS, CDR2 YYNGEE.

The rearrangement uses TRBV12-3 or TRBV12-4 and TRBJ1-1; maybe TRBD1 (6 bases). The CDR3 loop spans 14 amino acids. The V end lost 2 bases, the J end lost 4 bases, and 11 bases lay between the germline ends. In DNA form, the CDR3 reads TGTGCCAGCAGTTTATACAGGGCGATCACTGAAGCTTTCTTT. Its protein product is CASSLYRAITEAFF.

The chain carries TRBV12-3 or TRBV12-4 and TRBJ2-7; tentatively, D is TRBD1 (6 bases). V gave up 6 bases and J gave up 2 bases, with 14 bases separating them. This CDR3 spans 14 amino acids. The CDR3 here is CASSLDSLPYEQYF. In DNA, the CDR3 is TGTGCCAGCAGCCTGGACAGTTTACCCTACGAGCAGTACTTC.

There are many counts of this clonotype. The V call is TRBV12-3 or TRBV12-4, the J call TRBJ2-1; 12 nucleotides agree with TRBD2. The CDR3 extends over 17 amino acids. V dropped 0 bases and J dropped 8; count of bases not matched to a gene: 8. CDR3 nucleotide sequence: TGTGCCAGCAGTTTAGCCTGGACTAGCGGGGATCGTGATGAGCAGTTCTTC. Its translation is CASSLAWTSGDRDEQFF.

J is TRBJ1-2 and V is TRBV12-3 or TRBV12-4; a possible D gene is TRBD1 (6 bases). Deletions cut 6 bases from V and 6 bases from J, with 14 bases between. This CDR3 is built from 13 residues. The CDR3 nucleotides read TGTGCCAGCAGGAGAGTACAGGGAGATGGCTACACCTTC. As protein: CASRRVQGDGYTF.

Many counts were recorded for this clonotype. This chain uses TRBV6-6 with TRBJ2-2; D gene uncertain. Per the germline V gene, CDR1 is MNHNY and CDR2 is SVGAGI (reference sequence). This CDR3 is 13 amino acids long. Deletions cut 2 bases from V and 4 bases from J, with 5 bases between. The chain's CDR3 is CASSYVATGELFF. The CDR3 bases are TGTGCCAGCAGTTACGTGGCCACCGGGGAGCTGTTTTTT.

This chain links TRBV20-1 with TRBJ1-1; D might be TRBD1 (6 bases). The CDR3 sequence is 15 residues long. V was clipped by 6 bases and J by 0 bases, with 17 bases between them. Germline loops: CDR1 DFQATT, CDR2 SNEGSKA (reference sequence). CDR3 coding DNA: TGCAGTGCCAACAGGGTTGGGGGGATGAACACTGAAGCTTTCTTT. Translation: CSANRVGGMNTEAFF.

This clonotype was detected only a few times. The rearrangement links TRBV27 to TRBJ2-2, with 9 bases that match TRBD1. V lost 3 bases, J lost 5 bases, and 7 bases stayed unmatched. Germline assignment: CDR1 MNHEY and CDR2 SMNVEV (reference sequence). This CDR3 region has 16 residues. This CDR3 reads CASSFRDRVKTGELFF. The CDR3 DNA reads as TGTGCCAGCAGTTTTCGGGACAGGGTAAAGACCGGGGAGCTGTTTTTT.

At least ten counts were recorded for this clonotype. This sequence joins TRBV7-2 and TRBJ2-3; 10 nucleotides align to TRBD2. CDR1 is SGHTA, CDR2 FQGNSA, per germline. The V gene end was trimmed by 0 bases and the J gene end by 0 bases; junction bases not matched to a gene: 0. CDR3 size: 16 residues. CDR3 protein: CASSLALAGSTDTQYF. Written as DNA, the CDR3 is TGTGCCAGCAGCTTAGCACTAGCGGGGAGCACAGATACGCAGTATTTT. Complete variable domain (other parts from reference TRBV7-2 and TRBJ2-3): GAGVSQSPSNKVTEKGKDVELRCDPISGHTALYWYRQSLGQGLEFLIYFQGNSAPDKSGLPSDRFSAERTGGSVSTLTIQRTQQEDSAVYLCASSLALAGSTDTQYFGPGTRLTVL.

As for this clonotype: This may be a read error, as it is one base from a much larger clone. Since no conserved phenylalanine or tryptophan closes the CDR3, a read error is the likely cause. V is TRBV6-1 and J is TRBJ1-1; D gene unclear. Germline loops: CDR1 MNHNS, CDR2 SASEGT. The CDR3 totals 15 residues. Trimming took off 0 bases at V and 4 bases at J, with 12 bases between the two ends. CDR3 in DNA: TGTGCCAGCAGTGAAGCAACGGAGGGTTTCACTGAAGCTTTCCTT. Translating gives CASSEATEGFTEAFL.

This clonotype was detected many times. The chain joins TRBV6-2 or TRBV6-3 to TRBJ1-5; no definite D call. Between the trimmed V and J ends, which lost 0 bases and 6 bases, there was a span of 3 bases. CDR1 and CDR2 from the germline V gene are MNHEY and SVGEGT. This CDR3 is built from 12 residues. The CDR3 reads CASSYSGQPQHF. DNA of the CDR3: TGTGCCAGCAGTTACTCAGGTCAGCCCCAGCATTTT.